The 2 T cell receptor beta chains presented below share a single source sample, sequenced in a study of human T cells and chemical hapten exposure. TCRdb re-called the 5' RACE reads with MiXCR, one entry per CDR3 protein. The repertoire holds roughly 81,000 distinct CDR3 sequences, 6% to 8.5% seen once, with over 2% in the top ten. The starting material, unfractionated whole blood, was used for total RNA extraction. The origin of the receptors is a male donor in good health.

In this sample, this clonotype turned up a few times. The V and J genes are TRBV6-5 and TRBJ1-1, with D tentatively TRBD1 (5 bases). The ends were cut back, 2 bases at V and 3 bases at J, with 19 bases in the middle. Per the germline V gene, CDR1 is MNHEY and CDR2 is SVGAGI. This CDR3 is 17 amino acids long. For the CDR3, the DNA is TGTGCCAGCAGTTACGTTTTAATGGGCAGGGCGTACACTGAAGCTTTCTTT. Its protein is CASSYVLMGRAYTEAFF.

This clonotype was counted only a few times. V gene TRBV7-3 combines with J gene TRBJ2-5; D tentatively fits TRBD1 or TRBD2 (7 bases each). CDR1 is SGHTA and CDR2 is FQGTGA in the germline V gene. The V end was cut by 5 bases, the J end by 3 bases, with 19 bases between. This CDR3 spans 16 amino acids. The CDR3 reads CASSQVGAGGEETQYF. CDR3 sequence (DNA): TGTGCCAGCAGCCAAGTGGGGGCAGGGGGGGAAGAGACCCAGTACTTC.